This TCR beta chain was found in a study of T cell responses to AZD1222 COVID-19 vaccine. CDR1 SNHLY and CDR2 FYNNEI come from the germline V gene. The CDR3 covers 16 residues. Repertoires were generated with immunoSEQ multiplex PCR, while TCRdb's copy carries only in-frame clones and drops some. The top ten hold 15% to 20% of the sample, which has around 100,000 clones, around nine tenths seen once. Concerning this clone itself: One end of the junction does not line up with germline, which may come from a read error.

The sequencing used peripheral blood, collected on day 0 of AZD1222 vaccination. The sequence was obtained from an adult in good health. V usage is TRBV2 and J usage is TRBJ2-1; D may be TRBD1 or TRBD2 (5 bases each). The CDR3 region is CVSSRRGTSSYNEQFF. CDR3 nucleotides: TGTGTCAGCAGCCGCCGTGGGACGAGCTCCTACAATGAGCAGTTCTTC.